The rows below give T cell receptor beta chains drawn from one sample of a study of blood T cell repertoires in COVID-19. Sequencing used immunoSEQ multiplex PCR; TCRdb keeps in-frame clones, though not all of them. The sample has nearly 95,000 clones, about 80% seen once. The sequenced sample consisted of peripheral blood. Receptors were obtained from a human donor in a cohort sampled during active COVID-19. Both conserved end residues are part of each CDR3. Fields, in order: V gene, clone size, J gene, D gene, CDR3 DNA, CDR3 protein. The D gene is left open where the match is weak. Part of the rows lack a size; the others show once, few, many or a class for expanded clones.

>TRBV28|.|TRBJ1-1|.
TGTGCCAGCAGTCCCTCCCCCCCCGGTTGGACTGAAGCTTTCTTT
CASSPSPPGWTEAFF
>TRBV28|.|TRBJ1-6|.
TGTGCCAGCAGTACACCTTATTCACCCCTCCACTTT
CASSTPYSPLHF
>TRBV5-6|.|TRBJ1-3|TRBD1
TGTGCCAGCAGCTTCGGGAACAGGGGGCGATCTGGAAACACCATATATTTT
CASSFGNRGRSGNTIYF
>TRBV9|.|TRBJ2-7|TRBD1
TGTGCCAGCAGCGTCTTCGGACAGGGGAGTAGCGAGCAGTACTTC
CASSVFGQGSSEQYF
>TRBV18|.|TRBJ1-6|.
TGTGCCAGCTCACCACAAGACAGCTATAATTCACCCCTCCACTTT
CASSPQDSYNSPLHF
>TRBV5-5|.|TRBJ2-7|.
TGTGCCAGCAGCTTGCTGTGGGGGAGGTCTGACGGTTCTACTTTCTACGAGCAGTACTTC
CASSLLWGRSDGSTFYEQYF
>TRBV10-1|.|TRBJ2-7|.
TGCGCCAGCAGTGATGGAGGCAGCGAGCAGTACTTC
CASSDGGSEQYF
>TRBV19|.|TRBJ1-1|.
TGTGCCAGTAAGGAGGGGTGGAGGGCTGAAGCTTTCTTT
CASKEGWRAEAFF
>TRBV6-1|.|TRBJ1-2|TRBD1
TGTGCCAGCAGTGAAGCGATGGGAGGACAGGCTAACTATGGCTACACCTTC
CASSEAMGGQANYGYTF
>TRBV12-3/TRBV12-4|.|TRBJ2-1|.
TGTGCCAGCAGTCCATCGGACTATGGTGAGCAGTTCTTC
CASSPSDYGEQFF
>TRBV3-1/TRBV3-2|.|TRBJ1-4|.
TGTGCCAGCAGCCAAGCAACAGGGCTCAATGAAAAACTGTTTTTT
CASSQATGLNEKLFF
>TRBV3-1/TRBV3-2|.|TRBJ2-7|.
TGTGCCAGCAGCTCTCGTGGCGGCTACGAGCAGTACTTC
CASSSRGGYEQYF
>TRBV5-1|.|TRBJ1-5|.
TGCGCCAGCACATTCCAGGACACCCTTTTTTTGAGGAGCAATCAGCCCCAGCATTTT
CASTFQDTLFLRSNQPQHF
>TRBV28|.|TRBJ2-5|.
TGTGCCAGCCAAGGGTTAGCGGTGGGGACCCAGTACTTC
CASQGLAVGTQYF
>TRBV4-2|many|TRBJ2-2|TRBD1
TGTGCCAGCAGCGGGGACAGGGCGTCCGGGGAGCTGTTTTTT
CASSGDRASGELFF
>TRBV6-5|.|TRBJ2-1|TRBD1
TGTGCCAGCATAATGAGACAGGGGATGTTTGAGCAGTTCTTC
CASIMRQGMFEQFF
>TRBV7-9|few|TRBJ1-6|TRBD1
TGTGCCAGCAGCTCCTCCCGGACAGGGCTCAATTCACCCCTCCACTTT
CASSSSRTGLNSPLHF
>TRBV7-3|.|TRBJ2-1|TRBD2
TGTGCCAGCAGGGCGAAGCGGGAGGCCTACAATGAGCAGTTCTTC
CASRAKREAYNEQFF
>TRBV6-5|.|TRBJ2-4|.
TGTGCCAGCAGTTACGGACCGGGACTAGCCAAAAACATTCAGTACTTC
CASSYGPGLAKNIQYF
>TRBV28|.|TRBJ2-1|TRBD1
TGTGCCAGCAGTTCCTCCGGACAGGGGGCACGGTATGAGCAGTTCTTC
CASSSSGQGARYEQFF
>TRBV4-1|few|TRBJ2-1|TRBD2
TGCGCCAGCAGCCAAGATAGGGATAGCGGGGGGACTTACAATGAGCAGTTCTTC
CASSQDRDSGGTYNEQFF
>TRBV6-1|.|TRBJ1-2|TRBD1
TGTGCCAGCAGCTCTCTGGACAGGTCCTATGGCTACACCTTC
CASSSLDRSYGYTF
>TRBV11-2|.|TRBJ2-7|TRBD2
TGTGCCAGCAGCTTCTCTAGCGGGAGTCCGGGCGAGCAGTACTTC
CASSFSSGSPGEQYF
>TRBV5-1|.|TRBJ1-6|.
TGCGCCAGCAGCCCCGACATCTCCTATAATTCACCCCTCCACTTT
CASSPDISYNSPLHF
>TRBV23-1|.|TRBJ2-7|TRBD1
TGCGCCAGCAGTCAATCAAGGCCCCGGACAGGGGTACGTGACGAGCAGTACTTC
CASSQSRPRTGVRDEQYF
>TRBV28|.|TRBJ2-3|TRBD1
TGTGCCAGCAGTTTATTTGGACAGGGAGATAAAAATACGCAGTATTTT
CASSLFGQGDKNTQYF
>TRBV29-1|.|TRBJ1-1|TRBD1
TGCAGCGCCACAGGGGAGACGGACACTGAAGCTTTCTTT
CSATGETDTEAFF
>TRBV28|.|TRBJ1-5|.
TGTGCCAGCAGTCGGGTGCGCAATAGCAATCAGCCCCAGCATTTT
CASSRVRNSNQPQHF
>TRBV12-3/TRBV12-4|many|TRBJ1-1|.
TGTGCCAGCAGTTTTGGAGGGATTGAAGCTTTCTTT
CASSFGGIEAFF
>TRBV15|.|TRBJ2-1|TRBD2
TGTGCCACCAAAGCTAGCGGGGGGGCCTACAATGAGCAGTTCTTC
CATKASGGAYNEQFF
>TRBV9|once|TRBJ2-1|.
TGTGCCAGCAGCGTAGTTCCAGGGTCATTCAATGAGCAGTTCTTC
CASSVVPGSFNEQFF
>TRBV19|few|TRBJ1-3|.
TGTGCCAGTAGTGCCACTCGAAACACCATATATTTT
CASSATRNTIYF
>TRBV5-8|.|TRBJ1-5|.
TGTGCCAGCAGCTCGGGGAAGGGCCATCATAATCAGCCCCAGCATTTT
CASSSGKGHHNQPQHF
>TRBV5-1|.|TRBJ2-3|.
TGCGCCAGCAGCCTTGGGGACATCACAGATACGCAGTATTTT
CASSLGDITDTQYF
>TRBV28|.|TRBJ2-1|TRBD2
TGTGCCAGCAGCTCCCCTACGCGGGGGAGTGAGCAGTTCTTC
CASSSPTRGSEQFF
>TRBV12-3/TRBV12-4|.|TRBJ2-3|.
TGTGCCAGCAGTTCCGGGGGTACGCAGTATTTT
CASSSGGTQYF
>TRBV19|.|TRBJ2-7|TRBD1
TGTGCCAGTAGTATAGCCGGGACAGGGGCTTACGAGCAGTACTTC
CASSIAGTGAYEQYF
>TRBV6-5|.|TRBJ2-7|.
TGTGCCAGCAGTTCTATGGGAGAGGGTATCTACGAGCAGTACTTC
CASSSMGEGIYEQYF
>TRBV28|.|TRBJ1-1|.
TGTGCCAGCAAAGGCGGGCTCGAAACTGAAGCTTTCTTT
CASKGGLETEAFF
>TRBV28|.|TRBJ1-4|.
TGTGCCAGCAGTTTGGGGGGTAATGAAAAACTGTTTTTT
CASSLGGNEKLFF
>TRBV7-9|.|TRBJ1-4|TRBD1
TGTGCCAGCAGCTACCCCGGGACAGGGGATGGAAAACTGTTTTTT
CASSYPGTGDGKLFF
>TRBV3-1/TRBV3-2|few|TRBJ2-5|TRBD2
TGTGCCAGCAGCCAAGGGACTAGCGGGAGGGCGCGGGAGACCCAGTACTTC
CASSQGTSGRARETQYF
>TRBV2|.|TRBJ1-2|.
TGTGCCAGCAGTGAATTCTGGACGGGAGCTAACTATGGCTACACCTTC
CASSEFWTGANYGYTF
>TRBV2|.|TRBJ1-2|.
TGTGCCTCGAAAAGGGGTAGTGGCTACACCTTC
CASKRGSGYTF
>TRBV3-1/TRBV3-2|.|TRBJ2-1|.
TGTGCCAGCAGCCACCGCGGGGCGGACTACAATGAGCAGTTCTTC
CASSHRGADYNEQFF
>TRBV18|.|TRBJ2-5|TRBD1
TGTGCCAGCTCACCGGGACAGGGCTGGGAGACCCAGTACTTC
CASSPGQGWETQYF
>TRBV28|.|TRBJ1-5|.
TGTGCCAGCAGTCAACCTTCAGGGAACATCAGACCCCAGCATTTT
CASSQPSGNIRPQHF
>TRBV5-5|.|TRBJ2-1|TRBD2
TGTGCCAGCAGCTTGGGGCTAGCGGGAGTGGGAACCTACAATGAGCAGTTCTTC
CASSLGLAGVGTYNEQFF
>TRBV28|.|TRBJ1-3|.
TGTGCCAGCAAAGCAGGTGGTTACACCATATATTTT
CASKAGGYTIYF
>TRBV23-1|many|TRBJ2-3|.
TGCGCCAGCAGTCTCCGAGCGGTGTCCCCAGATACGCAGTATTTT
CASSLRAVSPDTQYF
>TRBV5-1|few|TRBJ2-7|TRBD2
TGCGCCAGCAGCTTGGAACTAGCGAACTACGAGCAGTACTTC
CASSLELANYEQYF
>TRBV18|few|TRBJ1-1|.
TGTGCCAGCTCACCGTCGGAGTCGGGGATTAGGACTGAAGCTTTCTTT
CASSPSESGIRTEAFF
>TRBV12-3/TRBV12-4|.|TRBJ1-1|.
TGTGCCAGCAGCCGGGGGAACACTGAAGCTTTCTTT
CASSRGNTEAFF